The 18 T cell receptor beta chains below were found in one sample sequenced in a study of sequential checkpoint blockade in melanoma. Indicated treatment: randomized to nivolumab then ipilimumab (arm A) or the reverse (arm B). Some clones are missing from TCRdb's copy, which holds only in-frame ones; the method was immunoSEQ multiplex PCR. This repertoire shows some 4,900 clones, under 40% found once; its top ten account for 6.6%. This material consisted of tumor tissue (inferred from file names), taken from a patient given nivolumab and ipilimumab in sequence. The receptor source for this set is a human donor with melanoma.

The V and J genes are TRBV18 and TRBJ2-7; TRBD2 matches at 7 bases. This CDR3 has 15 amino acids. CDR1 and CDR2 (germline): KGHSH, LQKENI. The V segment lost 6 bases and the J segment 2 bases; nucleotides outside the gene matches: 10. The CDR3 DNA reads TGTGCCAGCTCGGAGCCCCCGGGAGGCACCTACGAGCAGTACTTC. The encoded protein is CASSEPPGGTYEQYF.

The chain carries TRBV18 and TRBJ1-1; D gene ambiguous. V lost 2 bases and J lost 1, with 5 bases in between. Germline V lookup: CDR1 KGHSH, CDR2 LQKENI. The CDR3 length is 13 residues. In DNA form, the CDR3 reads TGTGCCAGCTCACCAGTTGCGAACACTGAAGCTTTCTTT. It is translated as CASSPVANTEAFF.

In DNA, the CDR3 is TGTGCCAGCCATGTGGGAGGGGATGGTTTAGGAACTGAAGCTTTCTTT. This encodes CASHVGGDGLGTEAFF. This chain connects TRBV12-5 to TRBJ1-1; D is perhaps TRBD1 (5 bases). The CDR3 consists of 16 residues. Germline-derived CDR1 and CDR2 are LGHNT and FRNRAP.

The chain links TRBV10-2 to TRBJ2-1, with 14 positions matching TRBD2. Trimming took 0 bases from V and 8 from J; bases not matched to a gene: 3. This CDR3 spans 16 amino acids. CDR1 is WSHSY, CDR2 SAAADI, per germline. CDR3 in DNA: TGCGCCAGCAGTGAGTCAGGGACTAGCGGGAGTTATGAGCAGTTCTTC. Translated: CASSESGTSGSYEQFF.

The rearrangement joins TRBV11-3 to TRBJ2-7; no clear D gene. Germline CDR1 and CDR2: SGHNT and YENEEA. This CDR3 comprises 14 residues. Trimming removed 1 base at V and 4 bases at J, with 11 bases between. The CDR3 protein is CASSLGVRSYEQYF. The CDR3 nucleotides are TGTGCCAGCAGCTTAGGAGTACGGAGTTACGAGCAGTACTTC.

In its sample, this clone was seen a few times. V and J are TRBV27 and TRBJ2-1; no clear D. Trimming took off 6 bases at V and 0 bases at J, with 6 bases between the two ends. The CDR3 spans 13 residues. Germline CDR1 reads MNHEY; CDR2 reads SMNVEV (reference sequence). The CDR3 loop reads CASSLSSYNEQFF. The CDR3 nucleotides are TGTGCCAGCAGCTTAAGCTCCTACAATGAGCAGTTCTTC.

The chain recombines TRBV19 with TRBJ1-1; 9 nucleotides align to TRBD1. Germline V CDR1 and CDR2: LNHDA, SQIVND (reference sequence). This CDR3 is 15 amino acids long. V was pared by 7 bases and J by 1 base, with 7 bases of the junction left unmatched. CDR3 sequence reads: CASTSLGQGNTEAFF. CDR3 nucleotides: TGTGCCAGTACTTCTTTGGGACAGGGGAACACTGAAGCTTTCTTT.

By sample fraction, this clone is medium-sized. The chain has TRBV9 and TRBJ2-5; D call uncertain. The CDR3 extends over 15 amino acids. Germline V gene lookup returns CDR1 SGDLS and CDR2 YYNGEE. V lost 1 base, J lost 0 bases, and 10 bases lay in between. CDR3 DNA: TGTGCCAGCAGCGTAAGTGGCACGTACCAAGAGACCCAGTACTTC. It is translated as CASSVSGTYQETQYF.

The V and J genes are TRBV5-1 and TRBJ1-4; tentative D call: TRBD1 (6 bases). Trimming removed 0 bases from V and 6 bases from J, with 15 bases in between. CDR3 length: 16 residues. CDR1 is SGHRS and CDR2 is YFSETQ in the germline V gene. CDR3 protein: CASSLAPRGSDEKLFF. The CDR3, as DNA: TGCGCCAGCAGCTTGGCTCCCAGGGGTTCTGATGAAAAACTGTTTTTT. The whole variable domain, filled in from reference TRBV5-1 and TRBJ1-4, reads KAGVTQTPRYLIKTRGQQVTLSCSPISGHRSVSWYQQTPGQGLQFLFEYFSETQRNKGNFPGRFSGRQFSNSRSEMNVSTLELGDSALYLCASSLAPRGSDEKLFFGSGTQLSVL.

V gene TRBV11-3 combines with J gene TRBJ2-2; TRBD1 matches at 8 bases. The CDR3 spans 14 residues. Germline trimming cut 6 bases from V and 4 bases from J; bases unmatched to any gene: 4. Germline CDR1 and CDR2: SGHNT and YENEEA. As DNA, the CDR3 is TGTGCCAGCAGTCGGACAGGGTTCACCGGGGAGCTGTTTTTT. Translating gives CASSRTGFTGELFF.

This clone was counted only a few times. The genes are TRBV6-8 and TRBJ2-7, with D possibly being TRBD2 (5 bases). In germline, CDR1 is MNHGY, CDR2 SAAAGT. The V end was cut by 4 bases, the J end by 4 bases, with 17 bases between. This CDR3 is built from 15 residues. The CDR3 loop reads CASSSRSPGDYEQYF. The CDR3 DNA reads TGTGCCAGCAGTTCCCGGAGCCCCGGGGATTACGAGCAGTACTTC.

By share, this clone counts as medium-sized (0.01 to 0.1%). V and J are TRBV6-8 and TRBJ2-7; 7 bases map to TRBD2. This CDR3 is built from 14 residues. Germline V gene lookup returns CDR1 MNHGY and CDR2 SAAAGT. V shed 4 bases and J 7 bases; nucleotides not matched to a gene: 10. The CDR3 DNA follows: TGTGCCAGCAGTTCGACTAGCCCCGTAGTGGAGCAGTACTTC. This translates into CASSSTSPVVEQYF.

This chain links TRBV4-1 with TRBJ2-1; D could derive from TRBD1 or TRBD2 (5 bases each). Looked up from germline, CDR1 is MGHRA and CDR2 is YSYEKL. The CDR3 length is 14 residues. V was clipped by 4 bases and J by 5 bases, with 12 bases between them. The DNA for the CDR3 is TGCGCCAGCAGCCTACTAGGGGCTGACAATGAGCAGTTCTTC. Residues: CASSLLGADNEQFF.

A few counts support this clone. The genes are TRBV1 and TRBJ2-4; TRBD1 is the table's D call, not checked against the DNA. TRBV1 constitutes a pseudogene. CDR3 length equals 20 residues. The CDR3 is CASSQDIRDRARLGWMGMYF. Written as DNA, the CDR3 is TGCGCCAGCAGCCAAGATATCAGGGACAGGGCCAGGTTGGGGTGGATGGGAATGTACTTC.

This clone was detected a few times. The gene calls are TRBV11-3 and TRBJ2-5; 9 bases are shared with TRBD1. The CDR3 has 18 residues. Trimming at V came to 1 base and at J to 5 bases, leaving 14 bases not matched to a gene. Germline V lookup: CDR1 SGHNT, CDR2 YENEEA. The CDR3 DNA follows: TGTGCCAGCAGCTTAGTATCACAGGGGGCAACCCTGGGGGAGACCCAGTACTTC. It is translated as CASSLVSQGATLGETQYF.

This clone has a handful of counts. This chain connects TRBV6-1 to TRBJ2-7; D call uncertain. Germline CDR1 reads MNHNS; CDR2 reads SASEGT. The CDR3 sequence is 14 residues long. Trimming removed 0 bases at V and 2 bases at J, with 8 bases between. The DNA of the CDR3 is TGTGCCAGCAGTGAAGCTTCGCCTGCCTACGAGCAGTACTTC. This encodes CASSEASPAYEQYF.

The CDR3 sequence: CASSGGRYQETQYF. CDR3 nucleotide sequence: TGCGCCAGCAGCGGGGGACGGTACCAAGAGACCCAGTACTTC. The genes are TRBV5-1 and TRBJ2-5, with D perhaps assigned TRBD1 or TRBD2 (5 bases each). The CDR3 has 14 residues. Between the trimmed V and J ends, which lost 4 bases and 0 bases, there was a span of 10 bases. CDR1 SGHRS and CDR2 YFSETQ come from the germline V gene.

This clone is classed as medium-sized (0.01 to 0.1%). The chain recombines TRBV11-3 with TRBJ2-7, with TRBD2 matching over 14 bases. Looked up from germline, CDR1 is SGHNT and CDR2 is YENEEA. CDR3 length: 17 residues. V shed 4 bases, J shed 0 bases, and the junction held 5 bases outside the gene matches. CDR3 protein: CASSWGLAGASSYEQYF. The CDR3 DNA reads TGTGCCAGCAGCTGGGGACTAGCGGGAGCCAGCTCCTACGAGCAGTACTTC.